This T cell receptor beta chain appears in the sequencing data of a study of T cell repertoires in cytomegalovirus infection (dated by TCRdb to 2018 to 2020). In the study overall: Peptide stimulations targeted recently identified HLA-C-restricted CMV epitopes, whose presentation resists viral immunomodulation, together with well-studied HLA-B-restricted epitopes. Donor HLA type was relevant to the analysis, as public TCR beta signatures indicated carriage of CMV infection together with the matching HLA type.

Study-wide conclusions, independent of this receptor: The ex vivo response was dominated by HLA-C-restricted CMV-specific TCR beta clonotypes, which also provided the single most frequent clonotype in two of eight donors. In both this cohort and an independent roughly 350-donor cohort, the cumulative frequency of public TCR beta family members distinguished carriers of CMV infection plus the relevant HLA type.

For sequencing, an Illumina HiSeq 1500 was employed. Using fastp trimming at Q25 and MiXCR clonotype assembly, TCRdb reanalyzed the public sequencing data and kept in-frame beta chains. Every distinct CDR3 protein forms one entry, paired with its most common genes and DNA. The sample data list about 310,000 distinct CDR3 sequences, and roughly 25% of these were observed just once. Of the sample, about an eighth is held by the ten largest clones. In light of the paper, this sample's treatment or condition label describes: in vitro stimulation with specific CMV peptide epitopes to enrich CMV-specific T cells. V is reduced by 7 bases and J by 2 bases, leaving a spacing of 13 bases between them. Via the germline V gene, CDR1 is SQVTM and CDR2 ANQGSEA. The CDR3 covers 13 residues, taking in both the cysteine and the phenylalanine. This entry keeps only the CDR3 DNA: 39 bases, framed from base 1. Concerning this clonotype: What antigen it recognizes has not been identified. Qualities for individual bases were not recorded, and no much larger clone is one base off.

This TCR was recovered from a human donor in good health (CMV status not recorded). Some clones in this sample may be carry-over from other donors' samples. The sequence is built from TRBV29-1 and TRBJ2-3, with the D gene not clear enough to name. Sequenced material: cultured PBMCs, taken from culture after CMV antigen stimulation. The CDR3 region has the sequence CSDRLRNTDTQYF. The DNA reads as follows: TGCAGCGACCGGTTGCGGAACACAGATACGCAGTATTTT.